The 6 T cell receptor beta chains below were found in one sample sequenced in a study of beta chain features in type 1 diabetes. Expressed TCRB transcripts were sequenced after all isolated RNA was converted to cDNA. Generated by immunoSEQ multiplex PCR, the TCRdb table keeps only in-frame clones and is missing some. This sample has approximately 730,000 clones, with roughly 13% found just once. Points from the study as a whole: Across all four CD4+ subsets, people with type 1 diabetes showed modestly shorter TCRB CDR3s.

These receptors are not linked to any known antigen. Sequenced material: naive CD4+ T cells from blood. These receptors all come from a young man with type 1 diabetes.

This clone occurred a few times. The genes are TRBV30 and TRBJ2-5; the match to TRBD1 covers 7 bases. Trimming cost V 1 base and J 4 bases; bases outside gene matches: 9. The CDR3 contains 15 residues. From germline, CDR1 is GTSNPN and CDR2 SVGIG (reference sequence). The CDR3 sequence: CAWSAIRGGVETQYF. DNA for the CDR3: TGTGCCTGGAGTGCCATTCGAGGGGGCGTAGAGACCCAGTACTTC. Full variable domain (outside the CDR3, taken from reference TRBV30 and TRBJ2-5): SQTIHQWPATLVQPVGSPLSLECTVEGTSNPNLYWYRQAAGRGLQLLFYSVGIGQISSEVPQNLSASRPQDRQFILSSKKLLLSDSGFYLCAWSAIRGGVETQYFGPGTRLLVL.

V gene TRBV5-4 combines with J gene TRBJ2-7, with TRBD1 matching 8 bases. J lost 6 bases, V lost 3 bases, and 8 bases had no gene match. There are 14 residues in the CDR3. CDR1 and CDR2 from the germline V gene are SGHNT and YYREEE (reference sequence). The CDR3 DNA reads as TGTGCCAGCAGCTCCAACCTGGGACAGGTCGAGCAGTACTTC. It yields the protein CASSSNLGQVEQYF.

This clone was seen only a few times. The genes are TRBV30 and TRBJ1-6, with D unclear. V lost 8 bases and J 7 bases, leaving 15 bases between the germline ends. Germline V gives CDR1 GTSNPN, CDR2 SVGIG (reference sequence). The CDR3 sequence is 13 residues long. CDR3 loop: CAGGGLGNSPLHF. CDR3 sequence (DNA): TGTGCCGGAGGAGGGTTGGGGAATTCACCCCTCCACTTT. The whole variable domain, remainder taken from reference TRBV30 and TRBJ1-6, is SQTIHQWPATLVQPVGSPLSLECTVEGTSNPNLYWYRQAAGRGLQLLFYSVGIGQISSEVPQNLSASRPQDRQFILSSKKLLLSDSGFYLCAGGGLGNSPLHFGNGTRLTVT.

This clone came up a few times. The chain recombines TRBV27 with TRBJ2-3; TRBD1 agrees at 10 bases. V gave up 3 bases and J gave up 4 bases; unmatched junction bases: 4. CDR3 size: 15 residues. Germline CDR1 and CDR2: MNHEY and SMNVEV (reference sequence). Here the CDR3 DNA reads TGTGCCAGCAGTTTGTCCGGGACAGGGGCAGATACGCAGTATTTT. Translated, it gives CASSLSGTGADTQYF.

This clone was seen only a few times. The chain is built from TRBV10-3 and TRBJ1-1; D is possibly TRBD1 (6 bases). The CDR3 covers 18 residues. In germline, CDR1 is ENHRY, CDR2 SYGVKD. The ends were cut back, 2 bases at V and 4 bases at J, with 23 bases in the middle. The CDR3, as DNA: TGTGCCATCAGTGAGCGAAGGGACACCAAGGGCGTGGGCACTGAAGCTTTCTTT. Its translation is CAISERRDTKGVGTEAFF.

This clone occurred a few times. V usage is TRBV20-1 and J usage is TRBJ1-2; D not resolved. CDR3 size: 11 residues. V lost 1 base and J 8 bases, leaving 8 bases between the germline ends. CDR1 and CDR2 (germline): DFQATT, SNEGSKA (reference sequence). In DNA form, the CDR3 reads TGCAGTGCTAGAGTATTGGACGGCTACACCTTC. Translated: CSARVLDGYTF.